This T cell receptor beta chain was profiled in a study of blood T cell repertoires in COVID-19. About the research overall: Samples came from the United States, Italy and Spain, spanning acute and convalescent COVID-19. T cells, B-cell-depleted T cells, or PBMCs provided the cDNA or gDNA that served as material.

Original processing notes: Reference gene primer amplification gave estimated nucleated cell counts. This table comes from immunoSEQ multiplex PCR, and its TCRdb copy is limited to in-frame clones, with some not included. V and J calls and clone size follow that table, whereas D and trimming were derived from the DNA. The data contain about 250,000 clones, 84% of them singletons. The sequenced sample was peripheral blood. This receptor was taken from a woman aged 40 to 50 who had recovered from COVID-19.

The CDR3 coding sequence is TGTGCCAGCAGTCCGCGGGTCTCAGGAAAACTGTTTTTT. This encodes CASSPRVSGKLFF. The chain joins TRBV28 to TRBJ1-4; D unresolved. Trimming removed 5 bases from V and 10 bases from J, with 14 bases in between. CDR3 size: 13 residues. CDR1 is MDHEN and CDR2 is SYDVKM in the germline V gene. The full variable domain, completed using reference TRBV28 and TRBJ1-4, is DVKVTQSSRYLVKRTGEKVFLECVQDMDHENMFWYRQDPGLGLRLIYFSYDVKMKEKGDIPEGYSVSREKKERFSLILESASTNQTSMYLCASSPRVSGKLFFGSGTQLSVL.